A selection of T cell receptor beta chains follows, all from one sample in a study of identical twins. TCRdb called the 5' RACE reads again in MiXCR, with one record for every CDR3 protein. The sample consists of about 690,000 distinct CDR3 sequences, 6.1% of them appearing once. Material: naive T cells sorted from blood. These receptors were collected from a man aged 18 to 29 in good health. Both conserved end residues are part of each CDR3. The order of the fields is clone size, V gene, J gene, D gene, CDR3 DNA, CDR3 protein. The D gene is left open where the match is weak. Only part of the rows carry a size: once, few, many, or a class if the clone is expanded.

clone_size: .; v_call: TRBV6-1; j_call: TRBJ2-1; d_call: TRBD2; cdr3_nt: TGTGCCAGCAGGCCAGAGCGGGAGGGCCCCTACAATGAGCAGTTCTTC; cdr3_aa: CASRPEREGPYNEQFF
clone_size: many; v_call: TRBV24-1; j_call: TRBJ1-2; d_call: .; cdr3_nt: TGTGCCACCAGTGGAGGAGAGCTGCACTATGGCTACACCTTC; cdr3_aa: CATSGGELHYGYTF
clone_size: .; v_call: TRBV20-1; j_call: TRBJ2-1; d_call: TRBD2; cdr3_nt: TGCAGTGCTCCCTGGGCTGCGACTAGCGGGAGGAGCAATGAGCAGTTCTTC; cdr3_aa: CSAPWAATSGRSNEQFF
clone_size: .; v_call: TRBV5-1; j_call: TRBJ1-5; d_call: .; cdr3_nt: TGCGCCAGCAGCTTGACAGCAGGCTATAGCAATCAGCCCCAGCATTTT; cdr3_aa: CASSLTAGYSNQPQHF
clone_size: many; v_call: TRBV10-3; j_call: TRBJ2-2; d_call: .; cdr3_nt: TGTGCCATCAGCCCGGGACAGAACACCGGGGAGCTGTTTTTT; cdr3_aa: CAISPGQNTGELFF
clone_size: many; v_call: TRBV29-1; j_call: TRBJ1-2; d_call: .; cdr3_nt: TGCAGCGTTGAAGATGGAGGGGGACCTCCCGCCCTGTATGGCTACACCTTC; cdr3_aa: CSVEDGGGPPALYGYTF
clone_size: .; v_call: TRBV12-3/TRBV12-4; j_call: TRBJ1-5; d_call: .; cdr3_nt: TGTGCCAGCAGTTTAGCTGGGGTGGACGATCAGCCCCAGCATTTT; cdr3_aa: CASSLAGVDDQPQHF
clone_size: many; v_call: TRBV7-3; j_call: TRBJ2-5; d_call: TRBD1; cdr3_nt: TGTGCCAGTAGGACCGGGACAGTGCTGCAAGAGACCCAGTACTTC; cdr3_aa: CASRTGTVLQETQYF
clone_size: many; v_call: TRBV10-3; j_call: TRBJ1-1; d_call: .; cdr3_nt: TGTGCCACCACCCCTGGGGGCTGGGGCACTGAAGCTTTCTTT; cdr3_aa: CATTPGGWGTEAFF
clone_size: many; v_call: TRBV5-5; j_call: TRBJ1-1; d_call: .; cdr3_nt: TGTGCCAGCAGCTGGGGGACCAGGAGCACTGAAGCTTTCTTT; cdr3_aa: CASSWGTRSTEAFF
clone_size: many; v_call: TRBV20-1; j_call: TRBJ1-5; d_call: .; cdr3_nt: TGCAGTGCTAGAAGGAGCGCAGACCTAAATCAGCCCCAGCATTTT; cdr3_aa: CSARRSADLNQPQHF
clone_size: many; v_call: TRBV6-2/TRBV6-3; j_call: TRBJ2-3; d_call: .; cdr3_nt: TGTGCCAGCAGGGGATGGAGCACAGATACGCAGTATTTT; cdr3_aa: CASRGWSTDTQYF
clone_size: many; v_call: TRBV5-1; j_call: TRBJ2-2; d_call: TRBD2; cdr3_nt: TGCGCCAGCAGCCAGACTAGCGAGAGGGCCCTCGGGGAGCTGTTTTTT; cdr3_aa: CASSQTSERALGELFF
clone_size: few; v_call: TRBV5-1; j_call: TRBJ2-5; d_call: .; cdr3_nt: TGCGCCAGCAGCTTGGACGGTGGGGAGGAGACCCAGTACTTC; cdr3_aa: CASSLDGGEETQYF
clone_size: many; v_call: TRBV11-3; j_call: TRBJ2-1; d_call: .; cdr3_nt: TGTGCCAGCAGCCTTACTACGGGATACCCCTCCTACAATGAGCAGTTCTTC; cdr3_aa: CASSLTTGYPSYNEQFF
clone_size: many; v_call: TRBV12-3/TRBV12-4; j_call: TRBJ2-1; d_call: .; cdr3_nt: TGTGCCAGCAGCACCACCGTCGCCACCAGCGATGAGCAGTTCTTC; cdr3_aa: CASSTTVATSDEQFF
clone_size: .; v_call: TRBV2; j_call: TRBJ2-5; d_call: .; cdr3_nt: TGTGCCAGCAGCCCCGAGGGACGTAGAGAGACCCAGTACTTC; cdr3_aa: CASSPEGRRETQYF
clone_size: many; v_call: TRBV25-1; j_call: TRBJ1-1; d_call: TRBD1; cdr3_nt: TGTGCCAGCCGCCGGACAGGGCTTGAAGCTTTCTTT; cdr3_aa: CASRRTGLEAFF
clone_size: many; v_call: TRBV12-3/TRBV12-4; j_call: TRBJ1-1; d_call: .; cdr3_nt: TGTGCCAGCTCAGGGATCTTGATGAACACTGAAGCTTTCTTT; cdr3_aa: CASSGILMNTEAFF
clone_size: many; v_call: TRBV2; j_call: TRBJ2-3; d_call: .; cdr3_nt: TGTGCCACCAGGGGATCGAGAGATACGCAGTATTTT; cdr3_aa: CATRGSRDTQYF
clone_size: many; v_call: TRBV6-1; j_call: TRBJ1-6; d_call: TRBD1; cdr3_nt: TGTGCCAGCAGTGACAGGGGGCTGGTTTCACCCCTCCACTTT; cdr3_aa: CASSDRGLVSPLHF
clone_size: .; v_call: TRBV15; j_call: TRBJ2-3; d_call: .; cdr3_nt: TGTGCCACCAGCAGAACAAGGGATCTAGGAGCTTCTAGCACAGATACGCAGTATTTT; cdr3_aa: CATSRTRDLGASSTDTQYF
clone_size: many; v_call: TRBV6-2/TRBV6-3; j_call: TRBJ2-7; d_call: .; cdr3_nt: TGTGCCAGCAGCTTAACCCGACTAGACGCAGGCTACGAGCAGTACTTC; cdr3_aa: CASSLTRLDAGYEQYF
clone_size: few; v_call: TRBV18; j_call: TRBJ2-1; d_call: .; cdr3_nt: TGTGCCAGCTCACTACGCCTAGAGGCCCCCTACAATGAGCAGTTCTTC; cdr3_aa: CASSLRLEAPYNEQFF
clone_size: .; v_call: TRBV5-1; j_call: TRBJ1-4; d_call: TRBD1; cdr3_nt: TGCGCCAGCAGCCAGGAGATCCAGGCAGGGGGCGAAAAACTGTTTTTT; cdr3_aa: CASSQEIQAGGEKLFF
clone_size: few; v_call: TRBV7-2; j_call: TRBJ2-7; d_call: TRBD1; cdr3_nt: TGTGCCAGCAGCTTAGGGACAGGAACCTTGAACGAGCAGTACTTC; cdr3_aa: CASSLGTGTLNEQYF
clone_size: many; v_call: TRBV20-1; j_call: TRBJ1-6; d_call: .; cdr3_nt: TGCAGTGCTAGAGATTGGAACCGACGGAGCTCCTATAATTCACCCCTCCACTTT; cdr3_aa: CSARDWNRRSSYNSPLHF
clone_size: few; v_call: TRBV11-2; j_call: TRBJ2-7; d_call: TRBD2; cdr3_nt: TGTGCCAGCAGCCCGATAAGCGGGAGCTACGAGCAGTACTTC; cdr3_aa: CASSPISGSYEQYF
clone_size: few; v_call: TRBV7-2; j_call: TRBJ2-7; d_call: .; cdr3_nt: TGTGCCAGCAGCTTAACAGGCCCCCTTACATACGAGCAGTACTTC; cdr3_aa: CASSLTGPLTYEQYF
clone_size: many; v_call: TRBV9; j_call: TRBJ2-1; d_call: .; cdr3_nt: TGTGCCAGCAGCGTAGGGTCTAGCGCGGACAATGAGCAGTTCTTC; cdr3_aa: CASSVGSSADNEQFF
clone_size: .; v_call: TRBV3-1; j_call: TRBJ1-2; d_call: TRBD1; cdr3_nt: TGTGCCAGCAGCCAATCGGGTTATGGGGACAGCTATGGCTACACCTTC; cdr3_aa: CASSQSGYGDSYGYTF
clone_size: many; v_call: TRBV12-3/TRBV12-4; j_call: TRBJ2-3; d_call: TRBD1; cdr3_nt: TGTGCCAGCAGGAGGGACAGGGTGTGGGATACGCAGTATTTT; cdr3_aa: CASRRDRVWDTQYF
clone_size: many; v_call: TRBV29-1; j_call: TRBJ1-1; d_call: TRBD1; cdr3_nt: TGCAGCGTGGAACAGGGGACTGAAGCTTTCTTT; cdr3_aa: CSVEQGTEAFF
clone_size: .; v_call: TRBV9; j_call: TRBJ2-3; d_call: TRBD2; cdr3_nt: TGTGCCAGCAGCTCTTCTAGCGGGGGCACAGATACGCAGTATTTT; cdr3_aa: CASSSSSGGTDTQYF
clone_size: .; v_call: TRBV5-1; j_call: TRBJ2-2; d_call: .; cdr3_nt: TGCGCCAGCAGCTTGGACAGTTCAAGCGGCGGGGAGCTGTTTTTT; cdr3_aa: CASSLDSSSGGELFF
clone_size: few; v_call: TRBV5-1; j_call: TRBJ2-2; d_call: TRBD2; cdr3_nt: TGCGCCAGCAGCTTCTCGGGAGGGGGCACCGGGGAGCTGTTTTTT; cdr3_aa: CASSFSGGGTGELFF
clone_size: .; v_call: TRBV7-6; j_call: TRBJ2-1; d_call: TRBD2; cdr3_nt: TGTGCCAGCAGCTTAGCGTACGAGGGAGGGAATGAGCAGTTCTTC; cdr3_aa: CASSLAYEGGNEQFF
clone_size: .; v_call: TRBV5-5; j_call: TRBJ2-2; d_call: .; cdr3_nt: TGTGCCAGCAGCTCTACAGGGTTGGACACCGGGGAGCTGTTTTTT; cdr3_aa: CASSSTGLDTGELFF
clone_size: many; v_call: TRBV5-6; j_call: TRBJ1-1; d_call: .; cdr3_nt: TGTGCCAGCACCCTGGGAGGGGGGGGCACTGAAGCTTTCTTT; cdr3_aa: CASTLGGGGTEAFF